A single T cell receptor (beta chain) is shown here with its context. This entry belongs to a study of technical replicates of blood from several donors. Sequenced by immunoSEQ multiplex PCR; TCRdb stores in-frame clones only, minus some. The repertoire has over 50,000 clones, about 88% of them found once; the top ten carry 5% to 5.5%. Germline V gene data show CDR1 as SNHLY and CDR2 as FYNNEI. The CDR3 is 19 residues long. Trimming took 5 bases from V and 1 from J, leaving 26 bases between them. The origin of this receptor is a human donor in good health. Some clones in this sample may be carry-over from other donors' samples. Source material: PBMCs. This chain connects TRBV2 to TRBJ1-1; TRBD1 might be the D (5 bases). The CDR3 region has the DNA TGTGCCAGCAGTTATAACAGGTGGGGAGGGATCCGGGAGAACACTGAAGCTTTCTTT. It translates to CASSYNRWGGIRENTEAFF.